This is a list of T cell receptor beta chains from one sample in a study of early T cells in non-severe SARS-CoV-2 infection. One entry per CDR3 protein results from TCRdb running MiXCR on the 5' RACE reads. Among about 26,000 distinct CDR3 sequences listed, just over 4% were seen once. The sequenced sample consisted of whole blood. These TCRs come from an adult who was a healthcare worker with PCR-confirmed SARS-CoV-2 infection or an uninfected control (not recorded which). CDR3s leave out the opening cysteine and the closing phenylalanine or tryptophan.

V gene	CDR3 length	CDR3 protein
TRBV14	9	ASSHTLPQF
TRBV20-1	11	SARRGDPYEQY
TRBV20-1	10	SARQELGTQY
TRBV6-2/TRBV6-3	12	ASSSGTTYNEQF
TRBV3-1	14	ASSQAGGGSGNTIY
TRBV21-1	12	ASSKGIAKNIQY
TRBV25-1	11	ASSDLTGSEAF
TRBV5-1	14	ASSPIDKSSYNEQF
TRBV29-1	10	SVAKGNTEAF
TRBV13	10	ASSSPSYEQY
TRBV12-3/TRBV12-4	12	ASSLVGSTDTQY
TRBV20-1	15	SASGGTSGRVYNEQF
TRBV19	13	ASSLLAATYYGYT
TRBV12-3/TRBV12-4	10	ASSLGLYEQY
TRBV29-1	9	SVLWRDEQY
TRBV7-2	13	ASSSYAGVQETQY
TRBV24-1	14	ATSDSRQGYNQPQH
TRBV5-4	13	ASSSASSGANVLT
TRBV20-1	13	SARARQGPSYEQY
TRBV28	13	ASSVPTGNNQPQH
TRBV19	10	ASSSPSYEQF
TRBV6-2/TRBV6-3	11	ASSSGAYQPQH